The TCR beta chain under discussion was sequenced for a study of T and B cells in COVID-19 patients. Study in general: Comorbidities linked to unfavorable COVID-19 outcome were present in about 90% of the 20 active-infection patients.

Findings of the study overall: Of 2,300 or so TCR clusters found only in the recovered cohort, a few dozen had low generation probability.

V gave up 2 bases and J gave up 3 bases, with 2 bases separating them. The CDR3 covers 12 residues. TRB rearrangements were amplified by multiplex PCR with BIOMED2 TRB-A/B primers. TCRdb re-analysed the multiplex PCR reads in MiXCR, keeping a single row per CDR3 protein. This table has thousands of distinct CDR3 sequences, 20% to 30% appearing once. TRB was amplified from around 230-520 ng of blood genomic DNA. This clonotype was detected ten times or more. Its antigen is not identified. J is TRBJ2-1 and V is TRBV12-3 or TRBV12-4; D gene uncertain. The TCR comes from a human donor with active COVID-19. The source material was blood. CDR3 nucleotide sequence: TGTGCCAGCAGTTTAAACTACAATGAGCAGTTCTTC. Protein: CASSLNYNEQFF.